This T cell receptor beta chain originates from a study of cytomegalovirus exposure and HLA in healthy donors. CDR1 is DFQATT and CDR2 is SNEGSKA in the germline V gene (reference sequence). CDR3 length: 10 amino acids. V gave up 7 bases and J gave up 6 bases, with 9 bases separating them. The PCR employed 60 Vbeta primers together with 13 Jbeta primers. Sequencing used immunoSEQ multiplex PCR; TCRdb keeps in-frame clones, though not all of them. Here the sample spans approximately 130,000 clones, around 77% being singletons. This sequence joins TRBV20-1 and TRBJ1-2; D gene ambiguous. The sequencing sample was made of PBMCs. The TCR originated in a man in his fifties in good health and CMV-seronegative. The CDR3 is CSGSGNGYTF. CDR3 DNA: TGCAGTGGGTCGGGGAATGGCTACACCTTC.